Given below is one T cell receptor beta chain in context. This sample was taken from a study of glioma-infiltrating T cells after dendritic cell vaccination. The wider study: Dendritic cells derived from monocytes and pulsed with autologous tumor lysate formed the vaccine. Three intradermal dendritic cell vaccine injections were given every two weeks.

Time point indicated: after dendritic cell vaccination, including at tumor progression/relapse. Patients had residual fresh-frozen tumor tissue and more than two years of survival data. V lost 3 bases and J lost 4, with 22 bases in between. CDR3 length equals 18 residues. Germline lookup yields CDR1 MDHEN and CDR2 SYDVKM. Primers: 60 V beta forward and 13 J beta reverse. Assay used: immunoSEQ multiplex PCR; TCRdb lists only in-frame clones, some missing. The sample lists roughly 85,000 clones; roughly 85% were seen once. The clonotype originates from a human donor with glioblastoma. The source material was blood, sampled after dendritic cell vaccination. The chain carries TRBV28 and TRBJ1-5; tentatively, D is TRBD1 (6 bases). The chain's CDR3 is CASSFPAFFRGPNQPQHF. CDR3 nucleotides: TGTGCCAGCAGTTTCCCCGCTTTCTTCAGGGGCCCAAATCAGCCCCAGCATTTT.